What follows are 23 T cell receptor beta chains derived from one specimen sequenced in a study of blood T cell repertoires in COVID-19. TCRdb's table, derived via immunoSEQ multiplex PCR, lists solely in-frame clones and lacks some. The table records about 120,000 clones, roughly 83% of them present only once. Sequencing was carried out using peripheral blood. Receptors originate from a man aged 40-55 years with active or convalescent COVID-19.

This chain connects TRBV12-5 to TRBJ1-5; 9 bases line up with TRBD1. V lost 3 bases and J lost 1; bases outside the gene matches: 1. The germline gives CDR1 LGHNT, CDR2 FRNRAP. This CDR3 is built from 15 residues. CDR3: CASGLQGASNQPQHF. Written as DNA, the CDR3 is TGTGCTAGTGGTTTACAGGGGGCGAGCAATCAGCCCCAGCATTTT.

The CDR3 loop is CATTDQGTGGTGELFF. The CDR3 nucleotides read TGTGCCACCACCGACCAAGGGACAGGGGGTACCGGGGAGCTGTTTTTT. This chain links TRBV24-1 with TRBJ2-2, with TRBD1 identical over 11 bases. The CDR3 extends over 16 amino acids. In germline, CDR1 is KGHDR, CDR2 SFDVKD. V gave up 8 bases and J gave up 5 bases; unmatched junction bases: 9.

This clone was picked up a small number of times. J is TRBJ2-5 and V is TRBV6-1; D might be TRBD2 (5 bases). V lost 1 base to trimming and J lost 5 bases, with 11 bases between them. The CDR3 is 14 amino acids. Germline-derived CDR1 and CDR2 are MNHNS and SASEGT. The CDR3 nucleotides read TGTGCCAGCAGTGAAGTTAGAGGGTGGGAGACCCAGTACTTC. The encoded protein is CASSEVRGWETQYF.

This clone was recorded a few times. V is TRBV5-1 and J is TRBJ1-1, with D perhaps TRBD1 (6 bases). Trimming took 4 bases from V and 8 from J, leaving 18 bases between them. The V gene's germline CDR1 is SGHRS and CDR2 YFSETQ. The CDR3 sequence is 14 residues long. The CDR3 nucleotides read TGCGCCAGCAGCGGTGGACAGTCGGTTCACGAAGCTTTCTTT. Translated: CASSGGQSVHEAFF.

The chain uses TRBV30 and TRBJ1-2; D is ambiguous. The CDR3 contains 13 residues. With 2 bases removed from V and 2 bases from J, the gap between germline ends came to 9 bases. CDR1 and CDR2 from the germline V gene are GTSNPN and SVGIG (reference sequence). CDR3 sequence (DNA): TGTGCCTGGAGTACTGGGGAGAACTATGGCTACACCTTC. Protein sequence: CAWSTGENYGYTF.

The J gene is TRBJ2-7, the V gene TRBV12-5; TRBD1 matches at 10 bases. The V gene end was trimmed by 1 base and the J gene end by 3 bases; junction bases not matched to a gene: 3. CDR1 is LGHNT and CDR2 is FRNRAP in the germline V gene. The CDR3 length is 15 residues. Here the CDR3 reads CASGLGQGAFYEQYF. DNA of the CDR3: TGTGCTAGTGGTTTGGGACAGGGGGCTTTCTACGAGCAGTACTTC.

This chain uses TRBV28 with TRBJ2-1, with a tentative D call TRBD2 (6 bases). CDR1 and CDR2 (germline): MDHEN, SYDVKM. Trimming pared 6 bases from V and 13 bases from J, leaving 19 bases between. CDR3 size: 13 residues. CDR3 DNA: TGTGCCAGCAGCAGCACACACCTCGGGGGTCAGTTCTTC. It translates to CASSSTHLGGQFF.

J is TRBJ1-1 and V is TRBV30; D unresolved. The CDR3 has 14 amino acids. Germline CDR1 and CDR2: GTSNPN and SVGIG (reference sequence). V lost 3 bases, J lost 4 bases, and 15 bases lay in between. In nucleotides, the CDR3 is TGTGCCTGGAGCTCGAGACCGGGTACCACTGAAGCTTTCTTT. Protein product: CAWSSRPGTTEAFF.

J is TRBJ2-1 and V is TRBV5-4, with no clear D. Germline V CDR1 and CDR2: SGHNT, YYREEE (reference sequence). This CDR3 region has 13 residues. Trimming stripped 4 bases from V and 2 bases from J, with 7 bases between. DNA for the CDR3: TGTGCCAGCAGCCCCGCGCCCTACAATGAGCAGTTCTTC. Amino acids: CASSPAPYNEQFF. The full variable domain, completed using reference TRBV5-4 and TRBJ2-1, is ETGVTQSPTHLIKTRGQQVTLRCSSQSGHNTVSWYQQALGQGPQFIFQYYREEENGRGNFPPRFSGLQFPNYSSELNVNALELDDSALYLCASSPAPYNEQFFGPGTRLTVL.

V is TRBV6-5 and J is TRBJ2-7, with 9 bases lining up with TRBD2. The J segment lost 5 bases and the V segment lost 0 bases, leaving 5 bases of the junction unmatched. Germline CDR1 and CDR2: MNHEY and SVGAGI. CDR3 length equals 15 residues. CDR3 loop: CASSYSQGLANEQYF. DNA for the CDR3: TGTGCCAGCAGTTACTCCCAGGGACTAGCAAACGAGCAGTACTTC.

The CDR3 sequence is CASSIGGDRAPYEQYF. The CDR3 DNA reads TGTGCCAGCAGCATCGGTGGAGACAGGGCACCCTACGAGCAGTACTTC. The rearrangement uses TRBV5-4 and TRBJ2-7; TRBD1 aligns across 7 bases. The CDR3 runs to 16 residues. Losses at the gene ends were 4 bases for V and 2 bases for J; bases not matched to a gene: 12. Germline CDR1 and CDR2: SGHNT and YYREEE (reference sequence).

As DNA, the CDR3 is TGTGCCAGCAGCTTAGTGGCCAGTGGCTACACCTTC. It translates to CASSLVASGYTF. The chain has TRBV7-2 and TRBJ1-2, with D unclear. This CDR3 has 12 amino acids. Germline V gene lookup returns CDR1 SGHTA and CDR2 FQGNSA. Between the trimmed V and J ends, which lost 1 base and 7 bases, there was a span of 7 bases. The full variable domain, its missing parts supplied by reference TRBV7-2 and TRBJ1-2, is GAGVSQSPSNKVTEKGKDVELRCDPISGHTALYWYRQSLGQGLEFLIYFQGNSAPDKSGLPSDRFSAERTGGSVSTLTIQRTQQEDSAVYLCASSLVASGYTFGSGTRLTVV.

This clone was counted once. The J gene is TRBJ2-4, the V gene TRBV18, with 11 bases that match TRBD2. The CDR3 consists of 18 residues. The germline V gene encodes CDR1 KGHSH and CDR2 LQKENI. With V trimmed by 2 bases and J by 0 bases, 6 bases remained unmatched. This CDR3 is CASSPLPGLAVAKNIQYF. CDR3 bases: TGTGCCAGCTCACCATTGCCGGGACTAGCGGTAGCCAAAAACATTCAGTACTTC.

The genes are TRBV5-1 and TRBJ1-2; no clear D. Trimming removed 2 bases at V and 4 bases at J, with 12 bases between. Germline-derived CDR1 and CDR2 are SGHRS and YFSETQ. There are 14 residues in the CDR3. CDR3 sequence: CASSLEGVVYGYTF. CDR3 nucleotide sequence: TGCGCCAGCAGCTTAGAGGGTGTCGTCTATGGCTACACCTTC.

CDR3 in amino acids: CASSFTGRKNYGYTF. For the CDR3, the DNA is TGTGCCAGCAGCTTTACAGGCAGGAAAAACTATGGCTACACCTTC. This chain connects TRBV5-8 to TRBJ1-2; tentative D call: TRBD1 (5 bases). The CDR3 has 15 residues. Trimming left V 2 bases short and J 2 bases short, with 13 bases between. The germline gives CDR1 SGHTS, CDR2 YDEGEE.

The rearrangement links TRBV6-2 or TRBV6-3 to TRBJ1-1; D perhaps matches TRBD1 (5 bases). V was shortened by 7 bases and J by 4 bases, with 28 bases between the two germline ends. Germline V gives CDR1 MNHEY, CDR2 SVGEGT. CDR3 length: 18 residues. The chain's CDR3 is CASNPLRHPPGERTEAFF. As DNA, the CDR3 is TGTGCCAGCAACCCACTGAGACACCCGCCGGGGGAACGCACTGAAGCTTTCTTT.

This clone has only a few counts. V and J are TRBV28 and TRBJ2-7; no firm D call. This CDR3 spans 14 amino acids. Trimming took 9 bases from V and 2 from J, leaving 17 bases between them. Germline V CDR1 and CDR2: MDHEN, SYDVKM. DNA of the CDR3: TGTGCCAGTTGGCCCCGCGCCAGGACCTACGAGCAGTACTTC. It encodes CASWPRARTYEQYF.

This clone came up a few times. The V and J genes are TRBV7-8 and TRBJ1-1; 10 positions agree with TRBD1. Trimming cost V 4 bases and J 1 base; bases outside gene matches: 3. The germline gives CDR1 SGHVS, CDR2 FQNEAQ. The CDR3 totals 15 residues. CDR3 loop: CASSSRQGANTEAFF. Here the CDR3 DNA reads TGTGCCAGCAGCTCCCGACAGGGGGCGAACACTGAAGCTTTCTTT. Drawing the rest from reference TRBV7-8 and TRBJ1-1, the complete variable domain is GAGVSQSPRYKVAKRGQDVALRCDPISGHVSLFWYQQALGQGPEFLTYFQNEAQLDKSGLPSDRFFAERPEGSVSTLKIQRTQQEDSAVYLCASSSRQGANTEAFFGQGTRLTVV.

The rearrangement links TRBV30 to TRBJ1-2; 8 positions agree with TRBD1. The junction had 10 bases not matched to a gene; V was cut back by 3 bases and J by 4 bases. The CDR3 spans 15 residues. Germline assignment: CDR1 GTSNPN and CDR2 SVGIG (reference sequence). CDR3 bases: TGTGCCTGGAGCGAAGACAGGGGCTATCTCTATGGCTACACCTTC. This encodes CAWSEDRGYLYGYTF.

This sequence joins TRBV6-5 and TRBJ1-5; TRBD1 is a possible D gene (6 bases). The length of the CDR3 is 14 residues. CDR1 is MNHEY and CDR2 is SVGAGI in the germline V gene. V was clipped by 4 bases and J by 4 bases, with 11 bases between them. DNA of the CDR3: TGTGCCAGCAGTTCGGGACACTGGAATCAGCCCCAGCATTTT. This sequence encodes CASSSGHWNQPQHF.

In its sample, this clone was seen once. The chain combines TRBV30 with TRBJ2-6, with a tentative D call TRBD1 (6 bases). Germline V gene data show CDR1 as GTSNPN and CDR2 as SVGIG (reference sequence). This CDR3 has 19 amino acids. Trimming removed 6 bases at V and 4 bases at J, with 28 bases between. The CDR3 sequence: CACRGEPWAIRGGANVLTF. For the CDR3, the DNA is TGTGCCTGCAGAGGCGAGCCGTGGGCAATCAGGGGAGGGGCCAACGTCCTGACTTTC. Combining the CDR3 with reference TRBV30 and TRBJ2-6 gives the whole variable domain SQTIHQWPATLVQPVGSPLSLECTVEGTSNPNLYWYRQAAGRGLQLLFYSVGIGQISSEVPQNLSASRPQDRQFILSSKKLLLSDSGFYLCACRGEPWAIRGGANVLTFGAGSRLTVL.

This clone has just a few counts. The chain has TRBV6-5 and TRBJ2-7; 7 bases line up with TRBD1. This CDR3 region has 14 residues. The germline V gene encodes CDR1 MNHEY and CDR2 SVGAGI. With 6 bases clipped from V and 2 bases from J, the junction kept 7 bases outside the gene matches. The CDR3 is CASRRQRGPYEQYF. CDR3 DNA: TGTGCCAGCAGAAGGCAAAGGGGGCCCTACGAGCAGTACTTC.

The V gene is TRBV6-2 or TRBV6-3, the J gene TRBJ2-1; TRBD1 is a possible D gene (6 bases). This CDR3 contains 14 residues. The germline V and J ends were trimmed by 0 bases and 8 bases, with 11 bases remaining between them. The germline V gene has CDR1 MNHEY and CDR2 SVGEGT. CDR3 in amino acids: CASSYSIQGHEQFF. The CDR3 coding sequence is TGTGCCAGCAGTTACTCGATTCAGGGGCATGAGCAGTTCTTC.